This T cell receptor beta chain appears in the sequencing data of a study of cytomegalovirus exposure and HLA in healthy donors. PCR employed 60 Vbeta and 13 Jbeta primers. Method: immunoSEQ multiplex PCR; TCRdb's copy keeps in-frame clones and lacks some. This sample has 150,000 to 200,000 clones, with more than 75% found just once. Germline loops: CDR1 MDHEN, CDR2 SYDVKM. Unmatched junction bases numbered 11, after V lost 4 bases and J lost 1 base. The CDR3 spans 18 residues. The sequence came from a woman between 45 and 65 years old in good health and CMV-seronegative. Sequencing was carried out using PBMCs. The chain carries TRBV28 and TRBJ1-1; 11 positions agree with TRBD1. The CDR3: CASSYSLPGQGGNTEAFF. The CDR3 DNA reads TGTGCCAGCAGTTACTCACTCCCGGGACAGGGGGGGAACACTGAAGCTTTCTTT.